This T cell receptor beta chain was identified in a study of monozygotic twins with inflammatory bowel disease. The CDR3 loop spans 15 amino acids. Germline assignment: CDR1 SGHRS and CDR2 YFSETQ. TCRdb re-called the 5' RACE reads and catalogs CDR3 proteins one per entry, DNA excluded. The sample table sets out 350,000 to 500,000 distinct CDR3 sequences. An approximately 2.7 ml blood sample was drawn per donor. The sequenced sample consisted of blood. This chain uses TRBV5-1 with TRBJ2-1; TCRdb's assignment of TRBD1 cannot be checked, as there is no DNA. The receptor comes from a human donor with ulcerative colitis or Crohn's disease, or a healthy co-twin of an affected twin (not recorded which). The chain's CDR3 is CASSAGTGEYNEQFF.